The rows below give T cell receptor beta chains drawn from one sample of a study of CD8+ T cells in alopecia areata. TCRdb's table, derived via immunoSEQ multiplex PCR, lists solely in-frame clones and lacks some. This sample has some 200,000 clones, with around 50% found just once. The sequencing here drew on CD4+ T cells sorted from blood, taken at week 0. The receptors stem from a human donor with alopecia areata. The CDR3 runs from the conserved cysteine through the conserved F or W. The D gene is left open where the match is weak. The size of a clone is reported for some rows only, either as once, few or many, or as a class for expanded clones.

V	size	J	D	DNA	CDR3
TRBV6-5	few	TRBJ2-3	.	TGTGCCAGCAGTGCAGGGGTGAGCACAGATACGCAGTATTTT	CASSAGVSTDTQYF
TRBV29-1	few	TRBJ1-1	TRBD1	TGCAGCGTGTCGGGACAGTTCACTGAAGCTTTCTTT	CSVSGQFTEAFF
TRBV5-6	.	TRBJ2-1	.	TGTGCCAGCAGCTTGGCCCAGGGGGGAGGGTATGAGCAGTTCTTC	CASSLAQGGGYEQFF
TRBV7-8	few	TRBJ2-5	.	TGTGCCAGCAGTACGGACAGACAAGAGACCCAGTACTTC	CASSTDRQETQYF
TRBV6-5	.	TRBJ2-5	TRBD2	TGTGCCAGCAGTTTTAGCGGGGGAGCTGCAGAGACCCAGTACTTC	CASSFSGGAAETQYF
TRBV30	.	TRBJ1-5	.	TGTGCCTGGAGTGTACAGGAACATCAGCCCCAGCATTTT	CAWSVQEHQPQHF
TRBV5-6	.	TRBJ2-7	TRBD1	TGTGCCAGCAGGGGGACAGGGGCACGCGAGCAGTACTTC	CASRGTGAREQYF
TRBV9	.	TRBJ2-7	TRBD1	TGTGCCAGCAGCGTGGGGACAGGGGGCATTTGGGAGCAGTACTTC	CASSVGTGGIWEQYF
TRBV5-1	few	TRBJ2-6	TRBD1	TGCGCCACCAGTTTACAGGGGACCGGGGCCAACGTCCTGACTTTC	CATSLQGTGANVLTF
TRBV27	.	TRBJ2-5	.	TGTGCCAGCAGCCGTTACAGGGCCCAAGAGACCCAGTACTTC	CASSRYRAQETQYF
TRBV5-1	.	TRBJ1-1	.	TGCGCCAGCAGCCAAAAATCGCGGGGCTTGGACACTGAAGCTTTCTTT	CASSQKSRGLDTEAFF
TRBV5-6	few	TRBJ2-3	.	TGTGCCAGCAGCTTGATAACTCGAGGAACAGATACGCAGTATTTT	CASSLITRGTDTQYF
TRBV5-1	.	TRBJ1-1	.	TGCGCCAGCACCCACCGGGGAGATCGAACTGAAGCTTTCTTT	CASTHRGDRTEAFF
TRBV5-6	.	TRBJ1-2	.	TGTGCCAGCAGCTTGGCATCGAATAACTATGGCTCCACCTTC	CASSLASNNYGSTF
TRBV25-1	.	TRBJ1-6	.	TGTGCCAGCAGGGAGGACGGGAGGAGTTCACCCCTCCACTTT	CASREDGRSSPLHF
TRBV6-5	few	TRBJ2-2	.	TGTGCCAGCAAGGAGGACCCGCACGCTACCGGGGAGCTGTTTTTT	CASKEDPHATGELFF
TRBV7-9	.	TRBJ2-1	TRBD1	TGTGCCAGCAGCTCACGGGACAGGGGGGCCGGGTATGAGCAGTTCTTC	CASSSRDRGAGYEQFF
TRBV7-2	.	TRBJ2-7	.	TGTGCCAGCAGCTTAGACCGGGGACAAGGCGAGCAGTACTTC	CASSLDRGQGEQYF
TRBV5-1	.	TRBJ1-2	.	TGCGCCAGCAGCTTGGGAATTGACTATGGCTACACCTTC	CASSLGIDYGYTF
TRBV10-3	few	TRBJ2-3	TRBD2	TGTGCCACCCGGGCGGGGGGGCGTTCAGATACGCAGTATTTT	CATRAGGRSDTQYF
TRBV18	few	TRBJ2-3	.	TGTGCCAGCTCACCTAACCTCGGGGGATCCACAGATACGCAGTATTTT	CASSPNLGGSTDTQYF
TRBV4-1	.	TRBJ1-6	.	TGCGCCAGCTCGTCGGTCGCCGTAGGGGCCCTCCACTTT	CASSSVAVGALHF
TRBV5-6	.	TRBJ1-1	.	TGTGCCAGCAGCTTAACCACCGGGGGCGCTTTCTTT	CASSLTTGGAFF
TRBV29-1	.	TRBJ1-1	.	TGCAGCGTTGGGCATGCAGGAGGGACTGAAGCTTTCTTT	CSVGHAGGTEAFF
TRBV7-9	.	TRBJ2-3	.	TGTGCCAGCAGACCGGGGCCCACAGATACGCAGTATTTT	CASRPGPTDTQYF
TRBV11-2	.	TRBJ2-1	.	TGTGCCAGCCGGGTGTGGAGGGGCTCCTACAATGAGCAGTTCTTC	CASRVWRGSYNEQFF